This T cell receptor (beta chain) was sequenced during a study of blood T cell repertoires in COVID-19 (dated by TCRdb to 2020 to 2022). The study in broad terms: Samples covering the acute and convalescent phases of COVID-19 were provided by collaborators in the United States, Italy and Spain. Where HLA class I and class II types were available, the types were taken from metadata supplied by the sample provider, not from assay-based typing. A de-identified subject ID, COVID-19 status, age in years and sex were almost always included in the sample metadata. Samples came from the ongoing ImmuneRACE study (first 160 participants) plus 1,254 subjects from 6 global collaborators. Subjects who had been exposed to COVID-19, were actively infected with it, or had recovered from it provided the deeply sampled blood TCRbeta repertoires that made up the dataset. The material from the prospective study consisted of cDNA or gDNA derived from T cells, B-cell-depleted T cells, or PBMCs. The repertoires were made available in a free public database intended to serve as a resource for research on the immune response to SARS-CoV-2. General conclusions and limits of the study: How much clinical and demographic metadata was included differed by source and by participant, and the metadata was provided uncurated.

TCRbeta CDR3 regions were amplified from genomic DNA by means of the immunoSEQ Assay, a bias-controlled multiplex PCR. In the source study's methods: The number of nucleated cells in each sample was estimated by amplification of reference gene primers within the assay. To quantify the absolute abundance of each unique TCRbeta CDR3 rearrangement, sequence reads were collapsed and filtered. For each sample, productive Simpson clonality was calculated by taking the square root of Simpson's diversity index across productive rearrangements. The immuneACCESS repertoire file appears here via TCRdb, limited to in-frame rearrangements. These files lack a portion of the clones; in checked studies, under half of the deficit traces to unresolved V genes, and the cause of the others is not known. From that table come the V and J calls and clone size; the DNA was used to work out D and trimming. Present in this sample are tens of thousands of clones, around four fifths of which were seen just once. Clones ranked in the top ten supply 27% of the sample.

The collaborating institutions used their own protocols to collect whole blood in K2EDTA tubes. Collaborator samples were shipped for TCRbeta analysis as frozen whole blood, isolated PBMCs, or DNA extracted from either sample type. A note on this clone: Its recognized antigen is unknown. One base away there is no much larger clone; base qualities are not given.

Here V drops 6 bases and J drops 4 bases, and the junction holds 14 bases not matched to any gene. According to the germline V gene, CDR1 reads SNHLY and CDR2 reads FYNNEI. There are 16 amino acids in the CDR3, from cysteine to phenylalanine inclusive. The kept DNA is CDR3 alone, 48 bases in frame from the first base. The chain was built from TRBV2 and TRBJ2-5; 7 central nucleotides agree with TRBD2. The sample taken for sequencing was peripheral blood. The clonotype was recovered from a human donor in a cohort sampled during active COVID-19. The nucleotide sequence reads TGTGCCAGCAGGCACAGACCGGTATCGGGAGGAGAGACCCAGTACTTC. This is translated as CASRHRPVSGGETQYF.